A selection of T cell receptor beta chains follows, all from one sample in a study of blood T cell repertoires in COVID-19. The table came from immunoSEQ multiplex PCR; TCRdb's copy has only in-frame clones and leaves some out. In the table there are 100,000 or so clones, 75% to 95% of which are singletons. Source material: peripheral blood. These TCRs come from a man aged 18 to 30 with acute or convalescent COVID-19. Both conserved end residues are part of each CDR3. Fields, in order: CDR3 DNA, CDR3 protein, D gene, CDR3 length, V gene, J gene, clone size. D genes are given only for firm matches. Clone size is given for some rows only: seen once, a few or many times, or a class if the clone is expanded.

TGTGCCAGCAGCATCCAGGGCGTCTCCTACGAGCAGTACTTC,CASSIQGVSYEQYF,.,14,TRBV11-2,TRBJ2-7,.
TGCAGTGCTAGTAGTAGATCCTCTGGAAACACCATATATTTT,CSASSRSSGNTIYF,.,14,TRBV20-1,TRBJ1-3,.
TGTGCCAGCAGTGAAGCAGGACTTACCGGGGAGCTGTTTTTT,CASSEAGLTGELFF,.,14,TRBV2,TRBJ2-2,.
TGTGCCAGCAGCCAAGGAGACCAGCCCCAGCATTTT,CASSQGDQPQHF,.,12,TRBV7-8,TRBJ1-5,once
TGTGCCAGCAGCCCCCGAGACGGCCCTAAGGGGCCTGGGTATGGCTACACCTTC,CASSPRDGPKGPGYGYTF,.,18,TRBV7-2,TRBJ1-2,once
TGTGCCAGCAGTCTCGGGACAGGGGGCTACAATGAGCAGTTCTTC,CASSLGTGGYNEQFF,TRBD1,15,TRBV27,TRBJ2-1,.
TGTGCCAGTAGATATCCAGGGTTGACTGAAGCTTTCTTT,CASRYPGLTEAFF,.,13,TRBV19,TRBJ1-1,.
TGTGCCAGCAGTCCTGCAGGGGGCGGCTGGAACACTGAAGCTTTCTTT,CASSPAGGGWNTEAFF,TRBD1,16,TRBV25-1,TRBJ1-1,.
TGTGCCAGCAGCTCGGGACAGGCCTCCTATGGCTACACCTTC,CASSSGQASYGYTF,TRBD1,14,TRBV11-3,TRBJ1-2,.
TGCGCCAGCAGCCAAGAAAAGGGAGGACTCTCTGGAAACACCATATATTTT,CASSQEKGGLSGNTIYF,.,17,TRBV4-1,TRBJ1-3,.
TGTGCCAGCAGTCAAACAGGGGGCAACTCTTACAATGAGCAGTTCTTC,CASSQTGGNSYNEQFF,TRBD1,16,TRBV9,TRBJ2-1,.
TGTGCCAGCAGCTTAGGGGCGGGGGACATACCCAATCAGCCCCAGCATTTT,CASSLGAGDIPNQPQHF,.,17,TRBV7-9,TRBJ1-5,once
TGTGCCTGGAGCACCCCACACACAGATACGCAGTATTTT,CAWSTPHTDTQYF,.,13,TRBV30,TRBJ2-3,.
TGCGCCAGCAGCCCGCCGGGGAGTCTGAACACTGAAGCTTTCTTT,CASSPPGSLNTEAFF,.,15,TRBV4-1,TRBJ1-1,once
TGTGCCAGCAGCTTCGGACAGGGTGACTATGGCTACACCTTC,CASSFGQGDYGYTF,TRBD1,14,TRBV27,TRBJ1-2,.
TGTGCCAGCAGTTTAGTGAGACGTGGACAGCCCTACGAGCAGTACTTC,CASSLVRRGQPYEQYF,.,16,TRBV28,TRBJ2-7,.
TGCAGTGCTAGTACAGGACAGGGGGCGTCGGGCACTGAAGCTTTCTTT,CSASTGQGASGTEAFF,TRBD1,16,TRBV20-1,TRBJ1-1,few
TGTGCCAGCAGCTCTACAGGGGGCGAGCAGTACTTC,CASSSTGGEQYF,TRBD1,12,TRBV7-6,TRBJ2-7,.
TGTGCCAGCAGCCCAACAAGGAGGGGTTTAGATCCTGGGGCCAACGTCCTGACTTTC,CASSPTRRGLDPGANVLTF,.,19,TRBV7-8,TRBJ2-6,.
TGTGCCAGCAGCTTAGGGGGGCGGGTAACGGGTGTAGGGGCTTTCTTT,CASSLGGRVTGVGAFF,.,16,TRBV7-2,TRBJ1-1,.
TGCAGCGTTAGACAGGATAGCAATCAGCCCCAGCATTTT,CSVRQDSNQPQHF,.,13,TRBV29-1,TRBJ1-5,.
TGTGCCAGCAGCTTAGATCCCCCATCTACAGGACATCCTACCTATGGCTACACCTTC,CASSLDPPSTGHPTYGYTF,.,19,TRBV7-8,TRBJ1-2,.
TGTGCCAGTCAAGGGGACGGGGAGCTGTTTTTT,CASQGDGELFF,.,11,TRBV6-6,TRBJ2-2,.
TGTGCCAGCAGCTTAAGAGCCAGGAATGAGCAGTTCTTC,CASSLRARNEQFF,.,13,TRBV7-9,TRBJ2-1,.
TGCGCCAGCAGCCAGGACAGGTCTAATGAAAAACTGTTTTTT,CASSQDRSNEKLFF,TRBD1,14,TRBV5-1,TRBJ1-4,.
TGCGCCAGCAGCCAAGCCCTGGGACACCTATTGAATCAGCCCCAGCATTTT,CASSQALGHLLNQPQHF,.,17,TRBV4-1,TRBJ1-5,.
TGTGCCAGCAGCTTCCCGGTAGGGGCCACTGAAGCTTTCTTT,CASSFPVGATEAFF,.,14,TRBV7-2,TRBJ1-1,.